This T cell receptor beta chain was captured by sequencing in a study of human T cells and chemical hapten exposure. About the study: DPC at 2% was the sensitizing agent, placed on approximately 2 cm by approximately 2 cm of upper inner arm skin.

TCRdb ran MiXCR on the RACE reads and lists one entry per CDR3 protein. Seen here are around 360,000 distinct CDR3 sequences, under 6.5% observed once, and the top ten hold about 5%. The CDR3 loop spans 16 amino acids. Germline CDR1 is MNHEY and CDR2 is SVGEGT. The V end was cut by 4 bases, the J end by 4 bases, with 17 bases between. Time point described: patch test 2, 6 weeks after DPC sensitization. As for treatment: therapeutic diphenylcyclopropenone sensitization with weekly scalp DPC. Blood draws preceded each patch test application. The sample holds a few counts of this clonotype. The source material was whole blood, sampled in connection with sensitization to the hapten diphenylcyclopropenone (DPC). The clonotype comes from a woman younger than 30 with alopecia areata. Some clones in this sample may be carry-over from other donors' samples. The chain recombines TRBV6-2 or TRBV6-3 with TRBJ2-1, with D uncertain. CDR3 nucleotides: TGTGCCAGCAGTTCGACTGACGGACGGAAGTACAATGAGCAGTTCTTC. Its translation is CASSSTDGRKYNEQFF.